This T cell receptor beta chain derives from a study of identical twins (dated by TCRdb to about 2016). Concerning the study at large: To test whether fetal clonotypes persist, this study deep-sequenced TCR alpha and beta repertoires from monozygotic twins, from unrelated adults of various ages, and from cord blood. To rule out contamination, replicate twin experiments were performed at different times with different library preparation protocols. Findings and caveats that apply to the study as a whole: Because the same donors could not be followed over many years, conclusions were based on cross-sectional statistical analysis. Fewer insertions were carried by abundant cord blood beta clonotypes; a weaker similar trend was observed in young adult naive repertoires, while no such trend was observed in memory repertoires. Recombination models systematically underestimated out-of-frame TCR alpha sharing in monozygotic twins but agreed with sharing between unrelated individuals. Compared with coincidental sharing between unrelated individuals, out-of-frame TCR alpha sequences shared between twins had an excess of sequences with low generation probability. Invariant T cells such as MAIT and iNKT could partly confound zero-insertion analyses, though diverse VJ usage argued against this for most clonotypes. A weaker excess of twin sharing was found in beta out-of-frame sequences because the signal-to-noise ratio was lowered by fewer shared sequences.

Receptor libraries were prepared by 5' RACE. Data came from an Illumina HiSeq 2000. A universal primer binding site was introduced by template switching, and a unique molecular identifier was present in the final cDNA, enabling accurate counting of TCR cDNA molecules. Specific primers in the conserved constant-segment region were used to synthesize first-strand cDNA for TCR alpha and beta chains. To control for contamination, every cDNA library was double barcoded, receiving both a SMART-Mk sample barcode and Illumina barcodes. TruSeq adapter sequences and Illumina sample barcodes were added in two successive PCR steps. Sequencing of the TCR alpha and beta cDNA libraries was done on the Illumina HiSeq platform using custom primers. Per the original workflow: Raw reads were processed with MiGEC to extract unique molecular identifiers, and MiXCR was used to determine CDR3 positions. For each individual, recombination models were inferred using an EM algorithm with the repgenHMM and IGoR tools. The tcR package in R was used for shared clonotype analysis, with sharing normalized by the product of cloneset sizes. To study raw recombination without the effects of thymic and clonal selection, out-of-frame nonproductive sequences were analyzed. The public sequencing data were trimmed at Q25 with fastp and processed into clonotypes with MiXCR by TCRdb, which kept only in-frame beta chains. Merged by CDR3 protein, the rows form single entries marked with the most common genes and DNA. The authors' filters were not applied to this entry. The sample contains 650,000 to 800,000 distinct CDR3 sequences, approximately 9% of them found a single time. The leading ten clones occupy about 0.98% of the sample.

Every donor in the study was a healthy Caucasian. Three pairs of female monozygotic twins, all aged roughly 18 to 30 years, made up the twin cohort. Peripheral blood mononuclear cells were used as the source from which RNA for TCR libraries was isolated. V gives up 9 bases and J gives up 7 bases, and the segment between their germline ends measures 16 bases. According to the germline V gene, CDR1 reads SNHLY and CDR2 reads FYNNEI. The CDR3 contains 14 residues, cysteine and phenylalanine counted. The entry retains the CDR3 DNA only, 42 bases that are in frame from base 1. A note on this clonotype: It has no known antigen specificity. Base qualities are not recorded, but no much larger clone differs from it by a single base.

These data also featured in a second study, about yellow fever vaccine responses in identical twins. As that second paper reports: According to the authors, the vaccine-induced T cell response in identical twins seemed to be partly convergent and partly specific to each individual. In identical twins, the study followed T cell clones that responded to the vaccine with precision.

Recombination connected TRBV2 to TRBJ1-6, with the D gene not clear enough to name. The receptor comes from a woman aged 18-35 years in good health. The material sequenced was PBMCs. CDR3 reads: CASTGLSLNSPLHF. Read as DNA, the sequence is TGTGCCAGTACGGGTCTTTCGTTAAATTCACCCCTCCACTTT. The full variable domain, with segments outside the CDR3 supplied by the reference TRBV2 and TRBJ1-6 proteins, appears as EPEVTQTPSHQVTQMGQEVILRCVPISNHLYFYWYRQILGQKVEFLVSFYNNEISEKSEIFDDQFSVERPDGSNFTLKIRSTKLEDSAMYFCASTGLSLNSPLHFGNGTRLTVT.